A single sample gave rise to the 25 T cell receptor beta chains below, sequenced in a study of brain T cells in children with intractable seizures. Stated time point: blood from clinic visit 5 months post-surgery; TSC patient then seizure free. Sequencing used immunoSEQ multiplex PCR; TCRdb keeps in-frame clones, though not all of them. The profile shows around 340,000 clones, over 90% of them singletons. Sample: peripheral blood, taken less than 6 months after surgery. Receptors originate from a boy in the first two years of life with tuberous sclerosis and intractable seizures.

V is TRBV5-8 and J is TRBJ2-3; D is undetermined. Trimming took 5 bases from V and 0 from J, leaving 13 bases between them. The CDR3 runs to 15 residues. Germline CDR1 and CDR2: SGHTS and YDEGEE. The CDR3 here is CASSPTHSSTDTQYF. In DNA form, the CDR3 reads TGTGCCAGCAGTCCGACCCACTCTAGCACAGATACGCAGTATTTT.

This chain uses TRBV7-6 with TRBJ1-1, with a weak D call TRBD1 (5 bases). V was pared by 5 bases and J by 1 base, with 14 bases between. The CDR3 length is 15 residues. From germline, CDR1 is SGHVS and CDR2 FNYEAQ. CDR3 in DNA: TGTGCCAGCAGCCTCTCCGGGGGTCCGAACACTGAAGCTTTCTTT. Amino acid sequence: CASSLSGGPNTEAFF.

The CDR3 nucleotides are TGTGCCAGCAGTTTAAGCTCCTGGACAGCCCGAGGAAACACCGGGGAGCTGTTTTTT. Encoded protein: CASSLSSWTARGNTGELFF. V gene TRBV28 combines with J gene TRBJ2-2, with a tentative D call TRBD1 (6 bases). Germline V gene lookup returns CDR1 MDHEN and CDR2 SYDVKM. The CDR3 has 19 residues. V was pared by 2 bases and J by 2 bases, with 21 bases between.

The chain combines TRBV27 with TRBJ1-5; tentatively, D is TRBD1 (6 bases). The CDR3 runs 16 residues. Germline CDR1 is MNHEY and CDR2 is SMNVEV (reference sequence). The V end was cut by 6 bases, the J end by 2 bases, with 17 bases between. CDR3 amino acids: CASRPGGGAGNQPQHF. In DNA form, the CDR3 reads TGTGCCAGCAGACCAGGCGGGGGCGCGGGCAATCAGCCCCAGCATTTT.

This clone was found once. The chain uses TRBV13 and TRBJ2-3, with TRBD2 matching 11 bases. Trimming at V came to 5 bases and at J to 2 bases, leaving 9 bases not matched to a gene. Germline V gene lookup returns CDR1 PRHDT and CDR2 FYEKMQ (reference sequence). The CDR3 contains 17 residues. DNA of the CDR3: TGTGCCAGCAGCACAAACTTAGCGGGGGGGCCCACAGATACGCAGTATTTT. Its translation: CASSTNLAGGPTDTQYF.

The chain combines TRBV18 with TRBJ1-1, with 8 bases aligning to TRBD1. The CDR3 runs to 15 residues. Germline values: CDR1 KGHSH, CDR2 LQKENI. The V and J ends lost 6 bases and 0 bases, in that order; junction bases with no gene match: 6. The chain's CDR3 is CASSPQGALNTEAFF. As DNA, the CDR3 is TGTGCCAGCTCCCCTCAGGGGGCCTTGAACACTGAAGCTTTCTTT.

The V and J genes are TRBV11-2 and TRBJ2-7; D call uncertain. Germline CDR1 SGHAT, CDR2 FQNNGV. The ends were cut back, 5 bases at V and 6 bases at J, with 23 bases in the middle. CDR3 length equals 16 residues. Here the CDR3 reads CASSPSARDRNFEQYF. The CDR3, as DNA: TGTGCCAGCAGCCCGTCGGCTCGTGATAGAAACTTCGAGCAGTACTTC.

The chain combines TRBV6-9 with TRBJ1-4; D unclear. Germline values: CDR1 MNHGY, CDR2 SVAAGI. Trimming took 2 bases from V and 16 from J, leaving 5 bases between them. The CDR3 has 9 amino acids. This CDR3 is CASSYIRFF. The CDR3 DNA reads TGTGCCAGCAGTTATATCCGGTTTTTT.

This chain uses TRBV7-9 with TRBJ2-1; D unclear. Germline-derived CDR1 and CDR2 are SEHNR and FQNEAQ (reference sequence). There are 13 residues in the CDR3. The germline V and J ends were trimmed by 1 base and 2 bases, with 3 bases remaining between them. This chain's CDR3 is CASSLVPYNEQFF. The CDR3 bases are TGTGCCAGCAGCTTAGTTCCCTACAATGAGCAGTTCTTC.

This chain links TRBV5-1 with TRBJ2-3; D unclear. V lost 5 bases and J lost 5, with 12 bases in between. The CDR3 has 13 residues. Germline V CDR1 and CDR2: SGHRS, YFSETQ. The DNA for the CDR3 is TGCGCCAGCAGTAATACGATAGGAGATACGCAGTATTTT. Its protein product is CASSNTIGDTQYF.

The chain combines TRBV19 with TRBJ1-5; D might be TRBD1 (5 bases). Between the trimmed V and J ends, which lost 5 bases and 3 bases, there was a span of 11 bases. CDR1 is LNHDA and CDR2 is SQIVND in the germline V gene (reference sequence). The CDR3 sequence is 14 residues long. CDR3 sequence: CASSQGTNNQPQHF. The CDR3 DNA reads as TGTGCCAGTAGTCAGGGTACGAACAATCAGCCCCAGCATTTT.

The V call is TRBV7-3, the J call TRBJ2-3; D not certain. V was clipped by 1 base and J by 1 base, with 3 bases between them. The germline V gene has CDR1 SGHTA and CDR2 FQGTGA. The length of the CDR3 is 13 residues. This chain's CDR3 is CASSLKRTDTQYF. CDR3 DNA: TGTGCCAGCAGCTTAAAGCGCACAGATACGCAGTATTTT.

The V gene is TRBV5-6, the J gene TRBJ2-3; the match to TRBD2 covers 8 bases. CDR1 and CDR2 (germline): SGHDT, YYEEEE. This CDR3 has 16 amino acids. The V segment lost 0 bases and the J segment 2 bases; nucleotides outside the gene matches: 5. The CDR3 coding sequence is TGTGCCAGCAGCTTGGGAGCGGGGGTCCCCACAGATACGCAGTATTTT. This encodes CASSLGAGVPTDTQYF.

Here the CDR3 reads CASSEGETQYF. The CDR3 region has the DNA TGTGCCAGCAGTGAGGGGGAGACCCAGTACTTC. The chain employs TRBV6-1 and TRBJ2-5; D is unresolved. This CDR3 contains 11 residues. The V end was cut by 3 bases, the J end by 5 bases, with 4 bases between. Germline V CDR1 and CDR2: MNHNS, SASEGT.

This chain joins TRBV4-1 and TRBJ2-3, with 8 nucleotides matching TRBD1. The V segment lost 0 bases and the J segment 6 bases; nucleotides outside the gene matches: 5. Germline values: CDR1 MGHRA, CDR2 YSYEKL. CDR3 length: 15 amino acids. This CDR3 is CASSQDRGLWDTQYF. CDR3 DNA sequence: TGCGCCAGCAGCCAAGACAGGGGGCTATGGGATACGCAGTATTTT.

This chain uses TRBV6-6 with TRBJ1-2; D is possibly TRBD1 (5 bases). V was shortened by 0 bases and J by 8 bases, with 10 bases between the two germline ends. The CDR3 has 13 residues. CDR1 and CDR2 (germline): MNHNY, SVGAGI (reference sequence). As DNA, the CDR3 is TGTGCCAGCAGTTACTCGACGCGGGGGGGCTACACCTTC. This translates into CASSYSTRGGYTF.

Points on this clone: The sample carries other DNA sequences with the same CDR3. V and J are TRBV18 and TRBJ2-7, with no clear D. The germline V gene encodes CDR1 KGHSH and CDR2 LQKENI. This CDR3 has 12 amino acids. Between the trimmed V and J ends, which lost 6 bases and 0 bases, there was a span of 6 bases. The CDR3 bases are TGTGCCAGCTCCCCAAGCTCCTACGAGCAGTACTTC. Translated: CASSPSSYEQYF. The full variable domain, its missing parts supplied by reference TRBV18 and TRBJ2-7, is NAGVMQNPRHLVRRRGQEARLRCSPMKGHSHVYWYRQLPEEGLKFMVYLQKENIIDESGMPKERFSAEFPKEGPSILRIQQVVRGDSAAYFCASSPSSYEQYFGPGTRLTVT.

On this clone: The same CDR3 is also encoded by other DNA sequences in this sample. The chain joins TRBV24-1 to TRBJ2-3, with unresolved D. Germline CDR1 is KGHDR and CDR2 is SFDVKD. The CDR3 has 14 amino acids. The germline V and J ends were trimmed by 2 bases and 2 bases, with 7 bases remaining between them. The CDR3 DNA reads TGTGCCACCAGTGATTCATTGTCCACAGATACGCAGTATTTT. It encodes CATSDSLSTDTQYF.

CDR3 sequence reads: CASRWTGLLEAFF. The CDR3 DNA sequence: TGTGCCAGCAGATGGACAGGACTTCTTGAAGCTTTCTTT. The chain couples TRBV6-5 to TRBJ1-1; 7 positions agree with TRBD1. Germline V gene sequence: CDR1 MNHEY, CDR2 SVGAGI. This CDR3 is 13 amino acids long. V gave up 6 bases and J gave up 7 bases; unmatched junction bases: 8.

The gene calls are TRBV28 and TRBJ1-2; 9 nucleotides align to TRBD1. V trimming: 6 bases; J trimming: 7 bases; junction bases outside the gene matches: 9. This CDR3 is 14 amino acids long. Looked up from germline, CDR1 is MDHEN and CDR2 is SYDVKM. CDR3 residues: CASRRDRAGGGYTF. In DNA, the CDR3 is TGTGCCAGCAGAAGGGACAGGGCCGGTGGTGGCTACACCTTC.

This clone was observed a handful of times. The chain is built from TRBV7-9 and TRBJ2-7; a possible D gene is TRBD2 (5 bases). The CDR3 is 12 amino acids. Germline V CDR1 and CDR2: SEHNR, FQNEAQ (reference sequence). Trimming took 5 bases from V and 3 from J, leaving 8 bases between them. CDR3 sequence reads: CASSADFYEQYF. CDR3 bases: TGTGCCAGCAGCGCGGACTTCTACGAGCAGTACTTC. Together with reference TRBV7-9 and TRBJ2-7, the CDR3 gives the full variable domain: DTGVSQNPRHKITKRGQNVTFRCDPISEHNRLYWYRQTLGQGPEFLTYFQNEAQLEKSRLLSDRFSAERPKGSFSTLEIQRTEQGDSAMYLCASSADFYEQYFGPGTRLTVT.

The chain has TRBV25-1 and TRBJ1-1; D gene uncertain. CDR3 length equals 13 residues. In germline, CDR1 is MGHDK, CDR2 SYGVNS. Trimming left V 0 bases short and J 5 bases short, with 7 bases between. CDR3: CASSEYKETEAFF. DNA for the CDR3: TGTGCCAGCAGTGAATATAAGGAAACTGAAGCTTTCTTT.

The chain links TRBV9 to TRBJ2-7; D is perhaps TRBD1 or TRBD2 (5 bases each). The V end was cut by 5 bases, the J end by 0 bases, with 12 bases between. The germline gives CDR1 SGDLS, CDR2 YYNGEE. This CDR3 has 14 residues. CDR3 coding DNA: TGTGCCAGCAGTGTGGGACGCAGCTCCTACGAGCAGTACTTC. This codes for CASSVGRSSYEQYF.

This chain joins TRBV7-9 and TRBJ2-3, with D maybe TRBD2 (5 bases). Trimming left V 2 bases short and J 2 bases short, with 14 bases between. The CDR3 consists of 16 residues. Germline V CDR1 and CDR2: SEHNR, FQNEAQ (reference sequence). CDR3 sequence: CASSLNRAAFTDTQYF. The CDR3 DNA reads as TGTGCCAGCAGCTTAAATCGAGCGGCTTTCACAGATACGCAGTATTTT.

With respect to this clone: A much bigger clone sits one base away, suggesting this may be a read error. The chain has TRBV19 and TRBJ1-5; D ambiguous. This CDR3 region has 11 residues. Per the germline V gene, CDR1 is LNHDA and CDR2 is SQIVND (reference sequence). V was cut by 4 bases and J by 6 bases, with 4 bases left in between. The CDR3 sequence: CASSKGQPQHF. For the CDR3, the DNA is TGTGCCAGTAGTAAGGGTCAGCCCCAGCATTTT. Based on the CDR3 plus reference TRBV19 and TRBJ1-5, the full variable domain is DGGITQSPKYLFRKEGQNVTLSCEQNLNHDAMYWYRQDPGQGLRLIYYSQIVNDFQKGDIAEGYSVSREKKESFPLTVTSAQKNPTAFYLCASSKGQPQHFGDGTRLSIL.